Only a few counts were recorded for the clone carrying this T cell receptor beta chain. Its antigen is currently unknown. Trimming cost V 1 base and J 0 bases, with 6 bases left between them. The CDR3 is made up of 15 amino acids. Germline V gives CDR1 LGHNA, CDR2 YSLEER. The data are from a study of T cell repertoires in cytomegalovirus infection. Study information: Public TCR beta signature analysis indicated the presence of both CMV infection and matching HLA type.

TCRdb used MiXCR to reprocess the reads, holding one entry per CDR3 protein. The sample holds about 180,000 distinct CDR3 sequences, around 14% seen once. Study results and limitations: Summed frequency of public TCR beta families distinguished CMV carriers with the relevant HLA. In two of eight donors, the top clonotype was HLA-C-restricted CMV-specific.

The material sequenced was PBMCs. The chain couples TRBV4-3 to TRBJ2-2; D gene uncertain. The sequence came from a human donor in good health (CMV status not recorded). Some clones in this sample may be carry-over from other donors' samples. The CDR3 here is CASSQATANTGELFF. The CDR3 DNA follows: TGCGCCAGCAGCCAAGCAACAGCGAACACCGGGGAGCTGTTTTTT.